These 25 T cell receptor beta chains were sequenced from one sample in a study of regulatory T cells in long-lasting Graves disease. Specified time point: persistent/refractory GD, antithyroid drugs over 5 years with positive TRAb. PBMCs provided the RNA from which the TCR library was made. Assembly of TCR beta libraries relied on iRepertoire HTBI primers together with Arm-PCR of CDR3 regions. TCRdb reanalysed the multiplex PCR reads using MiXCR and keeps one entry per CDR3 protein. Among over 650,000 distinct CDR3 sequences listed, about 32% were seen once. The sample consisted of peripheral blood mononuclear cells (PBMCs), taken when the disease was refractory, from a patient treated with antithyroid drugs. The receptors were sampled from a female donor with Graves disease.

The sample holds many counts of this clonotype. The J gene is TRBJ1-1, the V gene TRBV12-3 or TRBV12-4; possibly TRBD1 for D (5 bases). The CDR3 runs 12 residues. The V end was cut by 2 bases, the J end by 7 bases, with 8 bases between. As DNA, the CDR3 is TGTGCCAGCAGTTTATCTCAGGGTGAAGCTTTCTTT. Translated: CASSLSQGEAFF.

The J gene is TRBJ1-2, the V gene TRBV18; 7 nucleotides agree with TRBD1. The junction had 12 bases not matched to a gene; V was cut back by 0 bases and J by 5 bases. There are 17 residues in the CDR3. CDR1 is KGHSH and CDR2 is LQKENI in the germline V gene. CDR3 sequence (DNA): TGTGCCAGCTCACCACCGACAGGGAGGTTTTCTGTTTATGGCTACACCTTC. It is translated as CASSPPTGRFSVYGYTF.

This clonotype was recorded a few times. The rearrangement links TRBV3-1 to TRBJ2-7; D perhaps matches TRBD1 (6 bases). With 2 bases removed from V and 6 bases from J, the gap between germline ends came to 17 bases. The length of the CDR3 is 15 residues. Germline assignment: CDR1 LGHDT and CDR2 YNNKEL (reference sequence). CDR3 amino acids: CASSQSHQGIGEQYF. The CDR3 DNA reads as TGTGCCAGCAGCCAATCCCATCAGGGGATTGGCGAGCAGTACTTC.

There are a few counts of this clonotype. The V call is TRBV3-1, the J call TRBJ2-7, with D maybe TRBD2 (5 bases). CDR3 length equals 11 residues. V lost 8 bases and J 9 bases, leaving 14 bases between the germline ends. Germline V CDR1 and CDR2: LGHDT, YNNKEL (reference sequence). The CDR3 spells CASLGVKAQYF. In nucleotides, the CDR3 is TGTGCCAGCCTCGGGGTTAAAGCGCAGTACTTC.

The chain is built from TRBV5-1 and TRBJ1-5; 7 positions agree with TRBD1. Trimming at V came to 4 bases and at J to 2 bases, leaving 3 bases not matched to a gene. Per the germline V gene, CDR1 is SGHRS and CDR2 is YFSETQ. The length of the CDR3 is 14 residues. The CDR3: CASSATGRNQPQHF. The CDR3, as DNA: TGCGCCAGCAGCGCGACAGGGCGCAATCAGCCCCAGCATTTT.

The V call is TRBV7-2, the J call TRBJ1-1, with D possibly TRBD1 on 5 matching bases. V dropped 1 base and J dropped 3 bases, with 18 bases sitting between them. The CDR3 contains 17 residues. Germline V gene sequence: CDR1 SGHTA, CDR2 FQGNSA. The CDR3 nucleotides read TGTGCCAGCAGCTTAGGAGCTAGGGGCGGGAGGTACACTGAAGCTTTCTTT. It specifies CASSLGARGGRYTEAFF.

This clonotype was counted a few times. The chain recombines TRBV5-1 with TRBJ2-7; D possibly matches TRBD1 or TRBD2 (5 bases each). The germline gives CDR1 SGHRS, CDR2 YFSETQ. Deletions cut 3 bases from V and 2 bases from J, with 9 bases between. The CDR3 runs 13 residues. The CDR3 reads CASSWDAAYEQYF. Written as DNA, the CDR3 is TGCGCCAGCAGCTGGGACGCAGCCTACGAGCAGTACTTC.

This clonotype was picked up a small number of times. This chain joins TRBV7-3 and TRBJ1-1; 7 bases fit TRBD1. The germline V gene has CDR1 SGHTA and CDR2 FQGTGA. V trimming: 5 bases; J trimming: 0 bases; junction bases outside the gene matches: 12. The CDR3 has 17 residues. Here the CDR3 DNA reads TGTGCCAGCAGCCCAACAGGGGCAGGTGCCATGAACACTGAAGCTTTCTTT. Amino acids: CASSPTGAGAMNTEAFF.

The chain links TRBV7-9 to TRBJ2-5, with a weak D call TRBD1 (6 bases). Trimming stripped 5 bases from V and 2 bases from J, with 12 bases between. The CDR3 sequence is 14 residues long. Germline V CDR1 and CDR2: SEHNR, FQNEAQ (reference sequence). The CDR3 DNA reads TGTGCCAGCAGCCCATACGGACAGCAAGAGACCCAGTACTTC. This translates into CASSPYGQQETQYF.

Many counts were recorded for this clonotype. This chain joins TRBV12-3 or TRBV12-4 and TRBJ1-5; no clear D. The CDR3 has 13 residues. V lost 5 bases and J lost 4, with 9 bases in between. CDR3 DNA: TGTGCCAGCAGTCCCGGGGAGAATCAGCCCCAGCATTTT. Translating gives CASSPGENQPQHF.

This clonotype has only a few counts. V and J are TRBV6-1 and TRBJ1-1; D may be TRBD1 (6 bases). V was trimmed by 7 bases and J by 0 bases, leaving 12 bases between them. The CDR3 contains 14 residues. In germline, CDR1 is MNHNS, CDR2 SASEGT. The CDR3 DNA sequence: TGTGCCAGCATAGACAGGAGTATGAACACTGAAGCTTTCTTT. Protein: CASIDRSMNTEAFF.

The J gene is TRBJ1-5, the V gene TRBV20-1; D perhaps matches TRBD1 (5 bases). Trimming removed 1 base from V and 0 bases from J, with 7 bases in between. The germline V gene has CDR1 DFQATT and CDR2 SNEGSKA (reference sequence). The CDR3 loop spans 14 amino acids. Here the CDR3 reads CSARAGFSNQPQHF. The CDR3, as DNA: TGCAGTGCTAGAGCAGGGTTTAGCAATCAGCCCCAGCATTTT.

A few counts support this clonotype. This chain links TRBV2 with TRBJ1-3; 7 bases are a match to TRBD1. This CDR3 has 13 residues. The germline V gene has CDR1 SNHLY and CDR2 FYNNEI. V dropped 11 bases and J dropped 2; count of bases not matched to a gene: 6. CDR3: CAGGQTPGNTIYF. The CDR3 DNA reads TGTGCCGGGGGACAGACGCCTGGAAACACCATATATTTT.

The rearrangement joins TRBV7-3 to TRBJ1-1; TRBD1 matches 7 bases. Trimming removed 2 bases from V and 3 bases from J; junction bases left unmatched: 6. Germline V CDR1 and CDR2: SGHTA, FQGTGA. The CDR3 is made up of 15 amino acids. CDR3: CASSLRGQPHTEAFF. The CDR3 coding sequence is TGTGCCAGCAGCTTACGGGGACAGCCCCACACTGAAGCTTTCTTT.

This clonotype appeared many times. The CDR3 DNA is TGTGCCAGCAGCACCTGGACAGTATGGGCTTTCTTT. Protein product: CASSTWTVWAFF. The chain links TRBV28 to TRBJ1-1; TRBD1 is a possible D gene (6 bases). Germline CDR1 reads MDHEN; CDR2 reads SYDVKM. V dropped 6 bases and J dropped 11 bases, with 16 bases sitting between them. This CDR3 is 12 amino acids long.

This clonotype was counted a few times. J is TRBJ1-2 and V is TRBV10-3, with 10 bases aligning to TRBD1. The germline gives CDR1 ENHRY, CDR2 SYGVKD. The V gene end was trimmed by 2 bases and the J gene end by 8 bases; junction bases not matched to a gene: 14. The CDR3 is made up of 17 amino acids. The CDR3 DNA reads as TGTGCCATCAGTGAGCGCGGGACAGGGGAGAAGGTGTACGGCTACACCTTC. This encodes CAISERGTGEKVYGYTF.

DNA for the CDR3: TGTGCCAGTAGTATCCCGGGACGATCGTTGGGACAGTACTTC. This translates into CASSIPGRSLGQYF. This chain joins TRBV19 and TRBJ2-7, with D perhaps assigned TRBD1 or TRBD2 (5 bases each). The V end was cut by 3 bases, the J end by 10 bases, with 19 bases between. Germline V lookup: CDR1 LNHDA, CDR2 SQIVND (reference sequence). The CDR3 has 14 residues. The full variable domain, completed using reference TRBV19 and TRBJ2-7, is DGGITQSPKYLFRKEGQNVTLSCEQNLNHDAMYWYRQDPGQGLRLIYYSQIVNDFQKGDIAEGYSVSREKKESFPLTVTSAQKNPTAFYLCASSIPGRSLGQYFGPGTRLTVT.

This chain joins TRBV2 and TRBJ2-2; D perhaps matches TRBD2 (7 bases). In germline, CDR1 is SNHLY, CDR2 FYNNEI. Trimming left V 6 bases short and J 2 bases short, with 19 bases between. This CDR3 region has 17 residues. CDR3 residues: CASSPRGRGRNTGELFF. The CDR3 nucleotides read TGTGCCAGCAGCCCCCGGGGGCGCGGGAGAAACACCGGGGAGCTGTTTTTT.

CDR3 nucleotide sequence: TGCAGTGCCCCATCGAGGGGTTGGAACTCTGGGGCCAACGTCCTGACTTTC. Translation gives CSAPSRGWNSGANVLTF. The chain combines TRBV20-1 with TRBJ2-6, with D perhaps matching TRBD1 or TRBD2 (5 bases each). V gave up 6 bases and J gave up 0 bases, with 18 bases separating them. The CDR3 has 17 amino acids. In germline, CDR1 is DFQATT, CDR2 SNEGSKA (reference sequence).

V gene TRBV27 combines with J gene TRBJ1-5, with D hard to call. Per germline, CDR1 MNHEY and CDR2 SMNVEV (reference sequence). CDR3 length equals 14 residues. Trimming removed 5 bases from V and 0 bases from J, with 8 bases in between. The CDR3: CASSPIYSNQPQHF. The CDR3 coding sequence is TGTGCCAGCAGTCCGATCTATAGCAATCAGCCCCAGCATTTT.

This clonotype was observed a few times. V usage is TRBV5-1 and J usage is TRBJ1-5; the D is unclear. The CDR3 extends over 15 amino acids. Germline-derived CDR1 and CDR2 are SGHRS and YFSETQ. V was clipped by 4 bases and J by 3 bases, with 14 bases between them. The CDR3 nucleotides read TGCGCCAGCAGCCCCGGTTTGGGGTCCAATCAGCCCCAGCATTTT. Translation gives CASSPGLGSNQPQHF.

This clonotype appeared many times. V and J are TRBV29-1 and TRBJ1-1, with 8 bases aligning to TRBD1. CDR3 length: 12 amino acids. J lost 3 bases, V lost 7 bases, and 4 bases had no gene match. Germline CDR1 and CDR2: SQVTM and ANQGSEA. The CDR3 here is CSAKTGDTEAFF. As DNA, the CDR3 is TGCAGCGCAAAGACAGGGGACACTGAAGCTTTCTTT.

The chain couples TRBV5-1 to TRBJ1-1; 7 positions match TRBD1. This CDR3 contains 15 residues. The ends lost 4 bases at V and 2 bases at J; junction bases unmatched: 8. CDR1 and CDR2 (germline): SGHRS, YFSETQ. The CDR3 region has the DNA TGCGCCAGCAGCCCACCTCGGGACAGTAACACTGAAGCTTTCTTT. Translating it yields CASSPPRDSNTEAFF.

The genes are TRBV27 and TRBJ1-2, with 10 bases identical to TRBD1. The germline gives CDR1 MNHEY, CDR2 SMNVEV (reference sequence). Unmatched junction bases numbered 6, after V lost 5 bases and J lost 6 bases. CDR3 length equals 14 residues. The CDR3, as DNA: TGTGCCAGCAGTAGTGACAGGGGGCAGAATGGCTACACCTTC. Its protein product is CASSSDRGQNGYTF.

This clonotype came up many times. V gene TRBV12-3 or TRBV12-4 combines with J gene TRBJ2-5, with 10 bases identical to TRBD1. Germline trimming cut 5 bases from V and 5 bases from J; bases unmatched to any gene: 8. This CDR3 contains 15 residues. The CDR3 is CASSLTGGRSETQYF. The CDR3 nucleotides read TGTGCCAGCAGTCTGACAGGGGGCAGGTCGGAGACCCAGTACTTC.